This paragraph covers one T cell receptor beta chain sequence. The sample comes from a study of control samples from healthy donors and cancer patients. TCRdb keeps only in-frame clones here, not all; method: immunoSEQ multiplex PCR. The sample has 100,000 or so clones; roughly 87% are singletons. There are 14 residues in the CDR3. The germline V gene encodes CDR1 MNHEY and CDR2 SVGAGI. The J segment lost 4 bases and the V segment lost 8 bases, leaving 7 bases of the junction unmatched. The clonotype was recovered from a woman in her forties or fifties in good health. The chain couples TRBV6-5 to TRBJ2-2, with 7 bases matching TRBD1. Sequencing was carried out using blood. The CDR3 loop is CASQTQGSTGELFF. CDR3 DNA sequence: TGTGCCAGCCAGACACAGGGGTCCACCGGGGAGCTGTTTTTT.